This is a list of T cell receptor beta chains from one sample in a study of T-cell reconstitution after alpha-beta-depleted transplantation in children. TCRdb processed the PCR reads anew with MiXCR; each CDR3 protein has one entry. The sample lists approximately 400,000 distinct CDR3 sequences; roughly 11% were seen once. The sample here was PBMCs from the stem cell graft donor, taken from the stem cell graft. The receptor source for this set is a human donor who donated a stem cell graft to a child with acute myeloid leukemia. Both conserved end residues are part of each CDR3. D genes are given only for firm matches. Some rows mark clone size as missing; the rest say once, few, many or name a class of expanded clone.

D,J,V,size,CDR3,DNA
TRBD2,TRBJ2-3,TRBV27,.,CASSLLPGGDTQYF,TGTGCCAGCAGTTTACTTCCGGGAGGGGATACGCAGTATTTT
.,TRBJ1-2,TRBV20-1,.,CSARDGADYGYTF,TGCAGTGCTAGAGATGGGGCAGACTATGGCTACACCTTC
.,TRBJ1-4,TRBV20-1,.,CSASSFNEKLFF,TGCAGTGCTAGCAGCTTTAATGAAAAACTGTTTTTT
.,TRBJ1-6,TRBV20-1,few,CSASQEASSPLHF,TGCAGTGCTTCCCAGGAAGCCTCCTCACCCCTCCACTTT
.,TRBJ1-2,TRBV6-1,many,CASSEGPRSYGYTF,TGTGCCAGCAGTGAAGGACCGCGGAGCTATGGCTACACCTTC
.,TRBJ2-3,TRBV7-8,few,CASSGGWADTQYF,TGTGCCAGCAGCGGGGGGTGGGCTGATACGCAGTATTTT
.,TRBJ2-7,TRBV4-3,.,CASSQEDGYEQYF,TGCGCCAGCAGCCAAGAAGACGGCTACGAGCAGTACTTC
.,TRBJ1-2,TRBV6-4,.,CASPIRGGYTF,TGTGCCAGCCCTATAAGAGGGGGCTACACCTTC
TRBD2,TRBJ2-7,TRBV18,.,CASSTGLAGGPEYF,TGTGCCAGCTCCACCGGTCTAGCGGGAGGGCCTGAGTACTTC
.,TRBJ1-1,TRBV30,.,CAWMGRRGPRNTEAFF,TGTGCCTGGATGGGACGACGGGGGCCTCGGAACACTGAAGCTTTCTTT
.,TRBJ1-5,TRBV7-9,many,CASSLGGRGNQPQHF,TGTGCCAGCAGCTTAGGAGGCAGGGGTAATCAGCCCCAGCATTTT
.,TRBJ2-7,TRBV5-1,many,CASSQGTRSSEQYF,TGCGCCAGCAGCCAAGGGACTCGATCGTCCGAGCAGTACTTC
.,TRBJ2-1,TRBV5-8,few,CASSLWGDNEQFF,TGTGCCAGCAGCTTGTGGGGGGACAATGAGCAGTTCTTC